The clone carrying this TCR beta chain occurred many times. Its specificity is unknown. These data belong to a study of neurological immune-mediated disorders. Whole-study context: There were around 34 multiple sclerosis patients; some 31 were relapsing-remitting and 3 were secondary progressive.

The cDNA was generated through 5'RACE incorporating 10-nucleotide random UMIs. TCRdb re-called the 5' RACE reads through MiXCR, storing one row per CDR3 protein. The sample holds 45,000 to 65,000 distinct CDR3 sequences, about 3% seen once. Study-wide results and caveats: The highest TCR clonal expansion occurred in HTLV-1-associated myelopathy; multiple sclerosis fell below healthy controls.

Unsorted libraries were generated from 2 million PBMCs. These cells had been stored in RNAlater at -80 C. V trimming: 7 bases; J trimming: 6 bases; junction bases outside the gene matches: 8. The CDR3 length is 15 residues. The sequenced sample consisted of PBMCs. This sequence was found in a man between 40 and 49 years old with multiple sclerosis. The V call is TRBV12-3 or TRBV12-4, the J call TRBJ2-3, with 12 bases matching TRBD2. CDR3 region: CASTRLAGAADTQYF. In DNA form, the CDR3 reads TGTGCCAGCACCCGACTAGCGGGGGCCGCGGATACGCAGTATTTT.